This T cell receptor (beta chain) was captured by sequencing in a study of T cells in Graves' hyperthyroidism and ophthalmopathy (dated by TCRdb to between 2018 and 2021). Concerning the study at large: Peripheral blood samples were taken at initial diagnosis, before any treatment was given. To identify distinguishing TCR V-J signatures, a discovery cohort of some 99 patients was used, comprising 43 with Graves' ophthalmopathy and under 60 with stable Graves' hyperthyroidism. Whether ophthalmopathy could be predicted prospectively was tested in an independent validation cohort made up of roughly 19 hyperthyroidism patients plus 17 patients who later progressed to ophthalmopathy. The 100 or so discovery patients were randomly split 7:3 into training and test sets. Thyroid tissue and blood T-cell repertoires from six Graves' hyperthyroidism patients were also compared in the study. After sampling, hyperthyroidism patients received methimazole starting at 30 mg daily, and ophthalmopathy patients received high-dose intravenous methylprednisolone. TCR Vbeta CDR3 sequencing of 130 to 150 peripheral blood samples (over 40 ophthalmopathy, about 80 hyperthyroidism and around 17 progressor patients) is reported in the paper.

What the work shows at the level of the full study, not this receptor alone: Most expanded thyroid clonotypes (frequency above 0.001) were also detected in blood, a finding suggesting that blood repertoires may reflect thyroid immune responses. During validation, the model predicted progression to ophthalmopathy a median of around six months ahead of onset, with around 71% sensitivity and 72.22% specificity. Sample size was not statistically predetermined, and blinding of investigators to group allocation was not performed. Ophthalmopathy was separated from stable hyperthyroidism by a 13 V-J signature model, with over 85% sensitivity and about 81% specificity obtained in cross-validation and 80%/75% obtained in testing.

A patient counted as having stable Graves' hyperthyroidism if no progression to ophthalmopathy occurred over 18 months of follow-up. Hyperthyroidism patients were newly diagnosed, with disease duration under 2 months, and aged 18 to 65 years. Any patient with an uncontrolled infection, another autoimmune disease, pregnancy or lactation was excluded. Diagnoses relied on clinical symptoms, serum thyroxine and TRAb, thyroid ultrasound and orbital computed tomography. Ficoll-Paque density gradient centrifugation was used to isolate PBMCs from approximately 10 ml of fresh peripheral blood. Total RNA was extracted using Trizol reagent, and RNA quality was assessed on an Agilent 2100 Bioanalyzer. This clonotype was seen only a few times. Its target antigen remains unknown. No much larger clonotype is one base removed from it; base qualities were not supplied. The TCR beta CDR3 regions were amplified from the RNA transcripts. The TCR CDR3 was subjected to a first round of RT-PCR using the HTBI primer set and the Qiagen OneStep RT-PCR kit. A second multiplex PCR round built the libraries, followed by size selection and purification. Sequencing of the libraries was done on an Illumina HiSeq2000 using paired-end 100 bp reads. On the study's bioinformatics: Raw data were processed with SOAPnuke, discarding reads with adapters, uncalled bases, mean Phred below 15, or no exact constant-primer or identifier match. High-quality paired reads were merged with COPE v1.2.5, and unique nucleotide sequences were defined as clonotypes. MiTCR v1.1 was used to align clonotypes to the IMGT TRBV, TRBD and TRBJ reference segments. The analysis included only V-J combinations with a frequency above 0.0001, which together covered around 99% of the repertoires. A TCS score was defined as the ratio between F50 (clonal expansion) and ExV (chaos), using BLOSUM62-based TCRdist between CDR3 peptides within each V-J. Welch's t-statistics and random forest reduced just over 500 V-J features to roughly 13, which were used in a naive Bayes classifier (R e1071). TCRdb trimmed the raw reads at Q25, called clones with MiXCR and kept productive beta chains. Entries that share a CDR3 protein sequence are merged under the most common genes and DNA. TCRdb, not the original authors, processed these V and J calls. This sample holds under 300,000 distinct CDR3 sequences; around 15% were observed only once. The ten top clones hold 7.9% of the sample.

V sheds 7 bases and J sheds 4 bases, leaving 8 bases between their ends. In the germline V gene (reference sequence), CDR1 corresponds to LNHDA and CDR2 to SQIVND. The CDR3 goes from the cysteine to the phenylalanine over 12 residues. The read is trimmed to its CDR3 DNA, 36 bases read in frame from base 1. The origin of this receptor is a woman aged 35 to 49 with Graves' hyperthyroidism. Input material: blood. The rearrangement joined TRBV19 to TRBJ1-3; the D gene remains uncertain. In nucleotides, the sequence is TGTGCCAGTAAGAAGGGAGGAAACACCATATATTTT. Translated, it reads CASKKGGNTIYF.